Shown below are 14 T cell receptor beta chains from a single sample sequenced in a study of monozygotic twins with inflammatory bowel disease (dated by TCRdb to between 2018 and 2020). The method behind the library was 5' RACE. The reads were generated on an Illumina HiSeq 2500. Through TCRdb reprocessing, the reads give one entry per CDR3 protein sequence; DNA is omitted. The sample table gives about 330,000 distinct CDR3 sequences. The ten largest clonotypes hold around 2% of the sample. The specimen sequenced was blood. The receptors originated from a human donor with ulcerative colitis or Crohn's disease, or a healthy co-twin of an affected twin (not recorded which).

The genes are TRBV5-5 and TRBJ2-2; checking the TCRdb D call of TRBD2 is not possible without DNA. This CDR3 is 18 amino acids long. CDR1 and CDR2 from the germline V gene are SGHKS and YYEKEE (reference sequence). Here the CDR3 reads CASSFHPPDSPNTGELFF.

The J gene is TRBJ2-1, the V gene TRBV23-1; TCRdb gives TRBD1 as the D gene, but with no DNA this cannot be confirmed. TRBV23-1 is identified as an open reading frame with a role that is uncertain. This CDR3 has 14 amino acids. CDR3 region: CASSLPGFQAGQFF.

The J gene is TRBJ2-1, the V gene TRBV24-1. The CDR3 extends over 13 amino acids. Germline V CDR1 and CDR2: KGHDR, SFDVKD. CDR3 protein: CATSDFSGDEQFF.

This chain uses TRBV5-1 with TRBJ2-7; TCRdb indicates TRBD1, and absent DNA this call remains unverified. This CDR3 spans 15 amino acids. The germline CDR1 and CDR2 sequences are SGHRS and YFSETQ. The CDR3 sequence: CASSPDRDSLYEQYF.

The chain couples TRBV7-2 to TRBJ1-2. The CDR3 is 12 residues long. The V gene's germline CDR1 is SGHTA and CDR2 FQGNSA. This chain's CDR3 is CASSLEERGYTF.

V gene TRBV4-1 combines with J gene TRBJ1-1. The CDR3 totals 13 residues. The germline CDR1 and CDR2 sequences are MGHRA and YSYEKL. CDR3 protein: CASSDQRNTEAFF.

The chain has TRBV24-1 and TRBJ2-3; the TRBD1 assignment by TCRdb is unverifiable without DNA. The germline gives CDR1 KGHDR, CDR2 SFDVKD. The CDR3 contains 16 residues. CDR3 amino acids: CATSDLGRGGTDTQYF.

The rearrangement links TRBV20-1 to TRBJ2-2; TCRdb lists TRBD2, though no DNA is available to test this call. The CDR3 runs 15 residues. Per the germline V gene, CDR1 is DFQATT and CDR2 is SNEGSKA (reference sequence). CDR3 loop: CSAKRTDSGAGELFF.

The rearrangement joins TRBV5-1 to TRBJ2-1. From germline, CDR1 is SGHRS and CDR2 YFSETQ. This CDR3 comprises 15 residues. CDR3 region: CASSLRTDSVNEQFF.

The chain employs TRBV10-3 and TRBJ2-2. The CDR3 has 13 amino acids. Per the germline V gene, CDR1 is ENHRY and CDR2 is SYGVKD. This CDR3 is CVIRGPVTGELFF.

The V call is TRBV10-3, the J call TRBJ2-1; TCRdb's D call, TRBD2, is unchecked because there is no DNA. Germline CDR1 is ENHRY and CDR2 is SYGVKD. The CDR3 extends over 15 amino acids. CDR3 region: CATTGLSGGLNEQFF.

This chain links TRBV5-1 with TRBJ2-2; TCRdb indicates TRBD2, and absent DNA this call remains unverified. This CDR3 has 13 amino acids. Germline V CDR1 and CDR2: SGHRS, YFSETQ. CDR3 region: CASSATGLRELFF.

CDR3 in amino acids: CASLQTASTDTQYF. This sequence joins TRBV7-2 and TRBJ2-3. The CDR3 spans 14 residues. Germline CDR1 SGHTA, CDR2 FQGNSA. The variable domain in full, with the rest retrieved from reference TRBV7-2 and TRBJ2-3, is GAGVSQSPSNKVTEKGKDVELRCDPISGHTALYWYRQSLGQGLEFLIYFQGNSAPDKSGLPSDRFSAERTGGSVSTLTIQRTQQEDSAVYLCASLQTASTDTQYFGPGTRLTVL.

The chain couples TRBV7-2 to TRBJ1-2; TCRdb reports TRBD1, a call that lacks DNA to check it against. Germline V gene data show CDR1 as SGHTA and CDR2 as FQGNSA. This CDR3 has 15 amino acids. CDR3 amino acids: CASSLDRGASYGYTF.